These T cell receptor beta chains were read from a single sample in a study of blood T cell repertoires in COVID-19. TCRdb keeps only in-frame clones here, not all; method: immunoSEQ multiplex PCR. The table includes roughly 350,000 clones, roughly 90% detected once. The sequenced material came from peripheral blood. Every receptor here comes from a woman aged 50 to 60 with active or convalescent COVID-19. Each CDR3 is given with its conserved first and last residue. The order of the fields is J gene, clone size, V gene, D gene, CDR3 DNA, CDR3 protein. A D gene is named only where the DNA matches it firmly. Not every row has a clone size; where given, it reads once, few, many or a size class.

TRBJ2-2,.,TRBV29-1,.,TGCAGCGTTGGCTACCGGAACACCGGGGAGCTGTTTTTT,CSVGYRNTGELFF
TRBJ2-1,.,TRBV11-1,.,TGTGCCAGCAGCTTAGCAGGAGCTTACAATGAGCAGTTCTTC,CASSLAGAYNEQFF
TRBJ1-2,.,TRBV28,TRBD1,TGTGCCAGCAGTTCCTGGACAGGGGGCAACTATGGCTACACCTTC,CASSSWTGGNYGYTF
TRBJ1-3,.,TRBV7-9,.,TGTGCCAGCAGCTTCGAAGATCCTATCTCTGGAAACACCATATATTTT,CASSFEDPISGNTIYF
TRBJ1-5,.,TRBV12-5,.,TGTGCTAGTGGTTTGGCCTATTCGATCCAGCCCCAGCATTTT,CASGLAYSIQPQHF
TRBJ1-2,.,TRBV15,.,TGTGCCACCAGCAGAGGAGGGCACGAGCAGTTCTATGGCTACACCTTC,CATSRGGHEQFYGYTF
TRBJ1-2,.,TRBV6-2/TRBV6-3,TRBD1,TGTGCCAGCAGTTACTCGAAGACAGGGGGAAGGGACTACACCTTC,CASSYSKTGGRDYTF
TRBJ2-7,.,TRBV4-2,.,TGTGCCAGCAGCCGGGAGCTTATCTACGAGCAGTACTTC,CASSRELIYEQYF
TRBJ2-3,.,TRBV4-1,.,TGCGCCAGCAGCCCGTGGACTAGCACAGATACGCAGTATTTT,CASSPWTSTDTQYF
TRBJ2-1,.,TRBV25-1,TRBD1,TGTGCCAGCAGTGAAGAGGGACAGGGTTTGACTGAGCAGTTCTTC,CASSEEGQGLTEQFF
TRBJ1-2,few,TRBV6-5,.,TGTGCCAGCAGTCCCCGGACAGTTAACTATGGCTACACCTTC,CASSPRTVNYGYTF
TRBJ1-1,.,TRBV30,.,TGTGCCTGGTTATACAGGAACACTGAAGCTTTCTTT,CAWLYRNTEAFF
TRBJ1-2,once,TRBV7-9,TRBD1,TGTGCCAGCAGCCTTGGCCAGGGGGCTAACTATGGCTACACCTTC,CASSLGQGANYGYTF
TRBJ2-3,.,TRBV6-5,TRBD1,TGTGCCAGCAGGGGACAGGGGAAGACAGATACGCAGTATTTT,CASRGQGKTDTQYF
TRBJ2-4,.,TRBV11-2,TRBD1,TGTGCCAGCAGCTTAAACAGGGGTAAAAACATTCAGTACTTC,CASSLNRGKNIQYF
TRBJ2-6,.,TRBV4-2,TRBD1,TGTGCCAGCAGCCAAGAGAAGGGGGCCGACGTCCTGACTTTC,CASSQEKGADVLTF
TRBJ1-2,.,TRBV6-5,TRBD1,TGTGCCAGCAGCCCAGGGGGCGCAGGAGGGTATGGCTACACCTTC,CASSPGGAGGYGYTF
TRBJ1-5,.,TRBV11-2,.,TGTGCCAGCAGCCATGGGAGGGGCCGCAATCAGCCCCAGCATTTT,CASSHGRGRNQPQHF
TRBJ2-7,.,TRBV27,TRBD2,TGTGCCAGCAGCCGGACTAGCGGGACTTCCTACGAGCAGTACTTC,CASSRTSGTSYEQYF
TRBJ1-1,.,TRBV29-1,TRBD1,TGCAGCGTAACTAACAGGGGGGAAGCTTTCTTT,CSVTNRGEAFF
TRBJ2-1,.,TRBV11-2,.,TGTGCCAGCAGCTTAAACGGCAGGGTATTCGATGAGCAGTTCTTC,CASSLNGRVFDEQFF
TRBJ2-7,.,TRBV27,TRBD1,TGTGCCAGCAGTATACGGACAGGAAGCTCCTACGAGCAGTACTTC,CASSIRTGSSYEQYF